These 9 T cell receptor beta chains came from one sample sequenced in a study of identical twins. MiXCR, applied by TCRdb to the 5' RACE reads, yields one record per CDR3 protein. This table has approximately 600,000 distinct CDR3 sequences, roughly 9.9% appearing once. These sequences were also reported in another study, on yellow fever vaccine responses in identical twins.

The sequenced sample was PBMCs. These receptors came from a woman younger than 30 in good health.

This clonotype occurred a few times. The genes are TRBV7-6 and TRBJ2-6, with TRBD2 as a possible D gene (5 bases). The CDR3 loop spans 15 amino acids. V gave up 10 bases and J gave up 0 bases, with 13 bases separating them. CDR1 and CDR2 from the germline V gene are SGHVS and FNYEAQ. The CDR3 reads CAISLGSSGANVLTF. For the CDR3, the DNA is TGTGCCATTTCACTGGGGAGCTCTGGGGCCAACGTCCTGACTTTC.

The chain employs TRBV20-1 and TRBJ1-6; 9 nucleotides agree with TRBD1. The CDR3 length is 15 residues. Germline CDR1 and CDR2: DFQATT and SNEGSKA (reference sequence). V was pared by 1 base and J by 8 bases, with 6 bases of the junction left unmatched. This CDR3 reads CSARVGGQGDSPLHF. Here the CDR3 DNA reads TGCAGTGCTAGAGTTGGGGGACAGGGTGATTCACCCCTCCACTTT.

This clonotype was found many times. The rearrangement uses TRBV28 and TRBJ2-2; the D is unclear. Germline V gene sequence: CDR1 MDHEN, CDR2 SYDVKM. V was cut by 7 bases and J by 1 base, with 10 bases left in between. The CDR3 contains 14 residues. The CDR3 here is CASKITVNTGELFF. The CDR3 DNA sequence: TGTGCCAGCAAAATAACAGTGAACACCGGGGAGCTGTTTTTT.

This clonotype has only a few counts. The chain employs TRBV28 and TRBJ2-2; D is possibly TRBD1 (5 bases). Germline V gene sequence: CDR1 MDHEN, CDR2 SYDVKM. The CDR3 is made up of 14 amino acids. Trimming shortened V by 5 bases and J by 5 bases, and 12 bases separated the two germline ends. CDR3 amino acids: CASSRQGETGELFF. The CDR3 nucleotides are TGTGCCAGCAGTAGGCAGGGTGAGACCGGGGAGCTGTTTTTT.

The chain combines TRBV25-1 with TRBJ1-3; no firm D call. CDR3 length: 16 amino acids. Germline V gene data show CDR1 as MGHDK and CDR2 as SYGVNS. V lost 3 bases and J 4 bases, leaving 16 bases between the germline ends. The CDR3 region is CASSDTRHGAGNTIYF. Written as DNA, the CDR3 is TGTGCCAGCAGTGATACAAGGCACGGAGCAGGAAACACCATATATTTT.

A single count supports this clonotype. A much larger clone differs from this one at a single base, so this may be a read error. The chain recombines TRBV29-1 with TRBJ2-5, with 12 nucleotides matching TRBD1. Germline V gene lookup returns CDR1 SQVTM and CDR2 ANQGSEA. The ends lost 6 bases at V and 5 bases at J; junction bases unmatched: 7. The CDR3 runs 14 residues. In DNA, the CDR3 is TGCAGCGTAGCCGGGACAGGGGGCTTGGAGACCCAGTACTTC. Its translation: CSVAGTGGLETQYF.

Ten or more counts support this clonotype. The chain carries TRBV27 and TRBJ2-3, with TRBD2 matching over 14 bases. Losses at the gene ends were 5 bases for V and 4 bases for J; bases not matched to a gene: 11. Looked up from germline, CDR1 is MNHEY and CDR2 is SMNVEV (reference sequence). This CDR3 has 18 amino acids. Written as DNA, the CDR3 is TGTGCCAGCAGTGGCAGACTAGCGGGGGGGCAGGTCGCAGATACGCAGTATTTT. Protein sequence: CASSGRLAGGQVADTQYF.

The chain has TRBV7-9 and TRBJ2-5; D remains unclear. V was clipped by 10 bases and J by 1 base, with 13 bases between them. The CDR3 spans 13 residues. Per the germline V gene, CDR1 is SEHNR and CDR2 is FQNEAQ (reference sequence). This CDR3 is CAILGRRQETQYF. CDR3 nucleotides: TGTGCCATTTTGGGCCGGCGCCAAGAGACCCAGTACTTC.

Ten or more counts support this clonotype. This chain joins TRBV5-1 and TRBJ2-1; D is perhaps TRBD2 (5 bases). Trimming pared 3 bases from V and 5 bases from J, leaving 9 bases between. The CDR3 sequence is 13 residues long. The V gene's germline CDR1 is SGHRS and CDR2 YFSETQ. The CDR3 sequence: CASSSLGDNEQFF. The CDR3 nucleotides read TGCGCCAGCAGCTCCTTGGGAGACAATGAGCAGTTCTTC.